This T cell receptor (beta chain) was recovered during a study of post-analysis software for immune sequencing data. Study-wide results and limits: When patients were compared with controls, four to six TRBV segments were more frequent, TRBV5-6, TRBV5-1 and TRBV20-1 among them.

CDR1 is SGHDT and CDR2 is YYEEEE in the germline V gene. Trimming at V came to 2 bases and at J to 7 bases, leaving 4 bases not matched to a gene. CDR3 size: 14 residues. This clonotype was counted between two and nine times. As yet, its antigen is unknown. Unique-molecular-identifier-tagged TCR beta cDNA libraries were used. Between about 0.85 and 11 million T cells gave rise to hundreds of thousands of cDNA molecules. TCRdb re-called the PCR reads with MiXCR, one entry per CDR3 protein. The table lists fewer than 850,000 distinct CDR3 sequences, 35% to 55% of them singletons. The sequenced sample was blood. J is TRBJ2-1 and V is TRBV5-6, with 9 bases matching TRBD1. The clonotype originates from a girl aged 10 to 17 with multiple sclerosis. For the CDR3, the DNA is TGTGCCAGCAGCTTTGGGACAGGGTGGAATGAGCAGTTCTTC. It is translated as CASSFGTGWNEQFF.